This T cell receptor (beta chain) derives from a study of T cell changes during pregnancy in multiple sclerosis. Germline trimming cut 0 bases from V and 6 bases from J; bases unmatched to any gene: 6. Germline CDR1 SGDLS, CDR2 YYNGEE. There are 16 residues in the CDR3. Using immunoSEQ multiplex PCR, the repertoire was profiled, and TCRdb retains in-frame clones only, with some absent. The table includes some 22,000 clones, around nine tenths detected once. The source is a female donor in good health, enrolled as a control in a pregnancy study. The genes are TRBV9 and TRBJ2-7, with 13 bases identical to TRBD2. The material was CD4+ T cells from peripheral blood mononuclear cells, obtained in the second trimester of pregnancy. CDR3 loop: CASSVGGTSGTLEQYF. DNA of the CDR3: TGTGCCAGCAGCGTAGGCGGGACTAGCGGGACCCTCGAGCAGTACTTC.